This is a list of T cell receptor beta chains from one sample in a study of cytomegalovirus exposure and HLA in healthy donors. Clones were read by immunoSEQ multiplex PCR, and TCRdb kept only the in-frame ones, dropping some. The sample records around 89,000 clones, around three quarters being singletons. The sequencing sample was made of PBMCs. The receptors come from a middle-aged man in good health and CMV-seronegative. Each CDR3 is given with its conserved first and last residue. The order of the fields is CDR3 DNA, CDR3 protein, D gene, J gene, clone size, V gene. The D gene is left open where the match is weak. The size of a clone is reported for some rows only, either as once, few or many, or as a class for expanded clones.

TGTGCCAGCAGAAAAGGGGAGGGCTATGGCTACACCTTC	CASRKGEGYGYTF	-	TRBJ1-2	-	TRBV2
TGCGCCAGCAGCCAACAACTAGCGGGGTCCTACGAGCAGTACTTC	CASSQQLAGSYEQYF	TRBD2	TRBJ2-7	-	TRBV4-3
TGTGCCAGCAGCGAGACAGGTCAGCCCCAGCATTTT	CASSETGQPQHF	-	TRBJ1-5	-	TRBV7-2
TGTGCCAGCAGCTTACGACAGGGGGAGGGAAACACCATATATTTT	CASSLRQGEGNTIYF	TRBD1	TRBJ1-3	-	TRBV5-6
TGTGCCAGCAGCCTGGGAGGGAACTCCTACGAGCAGTACTTC	CASSLGGNSYEQYF	TRBD2	TRBJ2-7	-	TRBV7-3
TGCGCCAGCAGCCAAGATATACGGACAGGGCTCGAGCAGTACTTC	CASSQDIRTGLEQYF	TRBD1	TRBJ2-7	-	TRBV4-3
TGCAGCGTTGCAGGAACCAATCAGCCCCAGCATTTT	CSVAGTNQPQHF	-	TRBJ1-5	-	TRBV29-1
TGTGCCAGCAGCTGGGCGGCGCCGCGGGGAGGCTACACCTTC	CASSWAAPRGGYTF	-	TRBJ1-2	few	TRBV7-6
TGTGCCAGCAAGACTAGCGGGTACAATGAGCAGTTCTTC	CASKTSGYNEQFF	TRBD2	TRBJ2-1	-	TRBV7-2
TGCGCCAGCAGCTTGGCGGGGATAGGGGGTCAAGAGACCCAGTACTTC	CASSLAGIGGQETQYF	-	TRBJ2-5	few	TRBV5-1
TGTGCCAGCAGCTCAGGGAACGATGAAAAACTGTTTTTT	CASSSGNDEKLFF	-	TRBJ1-4	-	TRBV7-2
TGTGCCAGCGCACAGGGGCAGAACTCCTATAATTCACCCCTCCACTTT	CASAQGQNSYNSPLHF	TRBD1	TRBJ1-6	-	TRBV28
TGTGCCAGCAGTTACAGACCAACTAATGAAAAACTGTTTTTT	CASSYRPTNEKLFF	-	TRBJ1-4	-	TRBV28
TGCGCCAGCAGCCAAGACGGGACAGGGCGAGAGACCCAGTACTTC	CASSQDGTGRETQYF	TRBD1	TRBJ2-5	-	TRBV4-1
TGTGCCAGCAGCAACATAGACAGGGACAAATGCCTCAAGCAGTACTTC	CASSNIDRDKCLKQYF	-	TRBJ2-7	-	TRBV21-1
TGTGCCAGCAGCCCGGGGACAGACACCTACGAGCAGTACTTC	CASSPGTDTYEQYF	TRBD1	TRBJ2-7	few	TRBV7-2
TGTGCCGGGGGGGCGTCAGTACGAGAAAAACTGTTTTTT	CAGGASVREKLFF	-	TRBJ1-4	-	TRBV6-1
TGTGCCAGCAAACGGTCCCCCTCGCAAGGGGAGCTGTTTTTT	CASKRSPSQGELFF	-	TRBJ2-2	-	TRBV2
TGTGCCAGCTCCGGGATCGACAGGGGGAACACTGAAGCTTTCTTT	CASSGIDRGNTEAFF	TRBD1	TRBJ1-1	-	TRBV18
TGCGCCAGCAGCTTCTACCGGGACAGGTACAATGAGCAGTTCTTC	CASSFYRDRYNEQFF	TRBD1	TRBJ2-1	-	TRBV5-1
TGTGCCAGCTCACCACCTTCGGGACAGGGTTACAATGAGCAGTTCTTC	CASSPPSGQGYNEQFF	TRBD1	TRBJ2-1	-	TRBV18
TGTGCCAGCAGTCTACAGGACCATAGCAATCAGCCCCAGCATTTT	CASSLQDHSNQPQHF	-	TRBJ1-5	-	TRBV27
TGTGCCAGCAGCGCCGTTATCTCTGGGGCCAACGTCCTGACTTTC	CASSAVISGANVLTF	-	TRBJ2-6	-	TRBV9
TGCGCCAGCAGCGTGGACAGGGACGAGCAGTACTTC	CASSVDRDEQYF	TRBD1	TRBJ2-7	-	TRBV5-1
TGCGCCAGCAGCTTGGGGCAGGGCGCAAACGAGCAGTACTTC	CASSLGQGANEQYF	-	TRBJ2-7	few	TRBV5-1
TGTGCCAGCGCCGACAGGGCTGCGGAGACCCAGTACTTC	CASADRAAETQYF	TRBD1	TRBJ2-5	-	TRBV2
TGCGCCACCAGAGGGGGAATGGCGAACGGGGAGCTGTTTTTT	CATRGGMANGELFF	-	TRBJ2-2	-	TRBV5-1
TGTGCCAGCAGCTCCCTTGGACAGGGAAACTCACCCCTCCACTTT	CASSSLGQGNSPLHF	TRBD1	TRBJ1-6	few	TRBV7-3
TGTGCCAACAACAGGGCTGGCTACACCTTC	CANNRAGYTF	-	TRBJ1-2	-	TRBV7-7
TGTGCCAGTAGTATAGCTCGGGAGCACTATGGCTACACCTTC	CASSIAREHYGYTF	-	TRBJ1-2	-	TRBV19
TGTGCCACCAGCGCGGGGGGCGCCCCGGTAGACTATGGCTACACCTTC	CATSAGGAPVDYGYTF	-	TRBJ1-2	once	TRBV15
TGTGCCAGTAGTCCGCGGACAGGTCTCCCGCGGCAGTACTTC	CASSPRTGLPRQYF	TRBD1	TRBJ2-7	-	TRBV19
TGTGCCAGCAGTTTGACGGGACAGATTTCTGGAAACACCATATATTTT	CASSLTGQISGNTIYF	TRBD1	TRBJ1-3	-	TRBV28
TGCGCCAGCAGCCAGGCGTCCGGGACAGGGGGCTTTGGAAACACCATATATTTT	CASSQASGTGGFGNTIYF	TRBD1	TRBJ1-3	-	TRBV4-1
TGTGCCAGCAGCGTTATCAGGGGGCACAACCCTGGGGCCAACGTCCTGACTTTC	CASSVIRGHNPGANVLTF	TRBD1	TRBJ2-6	-	TRBV7-6